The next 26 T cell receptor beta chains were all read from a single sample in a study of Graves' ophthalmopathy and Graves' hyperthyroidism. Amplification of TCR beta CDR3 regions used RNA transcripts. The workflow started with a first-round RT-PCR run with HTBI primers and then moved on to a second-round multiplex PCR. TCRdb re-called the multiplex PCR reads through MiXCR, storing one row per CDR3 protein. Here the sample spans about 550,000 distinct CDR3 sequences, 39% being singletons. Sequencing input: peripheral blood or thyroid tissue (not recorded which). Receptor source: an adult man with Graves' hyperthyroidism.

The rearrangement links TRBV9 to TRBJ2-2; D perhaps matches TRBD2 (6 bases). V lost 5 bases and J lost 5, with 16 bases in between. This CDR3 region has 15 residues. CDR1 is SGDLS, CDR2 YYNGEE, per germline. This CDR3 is CASSGDLGGTGELFF. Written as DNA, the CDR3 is TGTGCCAGCAGTGGGGACCTAGGAGGGACCGGGGAGCTGTTTTTT.

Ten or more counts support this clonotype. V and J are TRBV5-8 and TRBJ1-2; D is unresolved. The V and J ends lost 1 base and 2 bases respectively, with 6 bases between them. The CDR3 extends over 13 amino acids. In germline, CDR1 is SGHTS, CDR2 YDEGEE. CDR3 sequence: CASSLRPNYGYTF. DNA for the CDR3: TGTGCCAGCAGCTTGCGACCAAACTATGGCTACACCTTC.

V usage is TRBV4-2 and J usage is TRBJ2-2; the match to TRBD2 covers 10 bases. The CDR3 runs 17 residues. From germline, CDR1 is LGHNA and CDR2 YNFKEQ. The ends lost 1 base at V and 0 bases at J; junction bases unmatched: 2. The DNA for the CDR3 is TGTGCCAGCAGCCAAGGGCTAGCGGGAGCGAACACCGGGGAGCTGTTTTTT. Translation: CASSQGLAGANTGELFF.

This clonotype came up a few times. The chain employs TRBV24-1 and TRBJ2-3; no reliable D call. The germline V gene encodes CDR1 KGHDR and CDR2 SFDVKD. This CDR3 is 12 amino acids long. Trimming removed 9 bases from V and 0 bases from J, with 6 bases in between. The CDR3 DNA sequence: TGTGCCACCGCGACTAGCACAGATACGCAGTATTTT. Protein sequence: CATATSTDTQYF.

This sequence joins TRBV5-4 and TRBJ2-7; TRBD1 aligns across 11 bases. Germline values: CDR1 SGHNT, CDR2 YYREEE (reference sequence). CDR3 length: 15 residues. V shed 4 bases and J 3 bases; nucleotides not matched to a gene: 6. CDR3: CASSASGTGGYEQYF. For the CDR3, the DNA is TGTGCCAGCAGCGCCTCCGGGACAGGGGGCTACGAGCAGTACTTC. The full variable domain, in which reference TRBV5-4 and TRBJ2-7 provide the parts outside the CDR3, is ETGVTQSPTHLIKTRGQQVTLRCSSQSGHNTVSWYQQALGQGPQFIFQYYREEENGRGNFPPRFSGLQFPNYSSELNVNALELDDSALYLCASSASGTGGYEQYFGPGTRLTVT.

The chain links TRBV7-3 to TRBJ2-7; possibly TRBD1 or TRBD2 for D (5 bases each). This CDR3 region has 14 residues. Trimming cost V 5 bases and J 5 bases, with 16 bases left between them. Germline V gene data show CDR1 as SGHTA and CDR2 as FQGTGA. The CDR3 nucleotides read TGTGCCAGCAGCCTCGCAGGGAGTGTTGACGAGCAGTACTTC. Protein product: CASSLAGSVDEQYF.

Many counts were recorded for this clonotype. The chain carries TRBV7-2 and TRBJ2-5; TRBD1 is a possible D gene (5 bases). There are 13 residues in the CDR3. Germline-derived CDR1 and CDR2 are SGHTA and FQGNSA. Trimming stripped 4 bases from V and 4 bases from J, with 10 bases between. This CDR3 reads CASSSGQSETQYF. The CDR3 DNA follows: TGTGCCAGCAGCTCAGGACAATCAGAGACCCAGTACTTC.

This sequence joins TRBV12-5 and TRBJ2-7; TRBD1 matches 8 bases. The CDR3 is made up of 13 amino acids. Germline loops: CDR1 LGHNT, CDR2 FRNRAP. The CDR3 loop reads CASSSDRGHEQYF. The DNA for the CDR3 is TGTGCCAGCAGCTCAGACAGGGGTCACGAGCAGTACTTC.

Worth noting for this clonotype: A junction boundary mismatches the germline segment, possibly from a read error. CDR3 DNA sequence: TGTGCCAGCAGCGTTCAGACAGGGGGCGTTAATTCACCCCTCTACTTT. Its protein is CASSVQTGGVNSPLYF. The chain employs TRBV9 and TRBJ1-6, with 10 bases matching TRBD1. Germline CDR1 is SGDLS and CDR2 is YYNGEE. The CDR3 runs 16 residues.

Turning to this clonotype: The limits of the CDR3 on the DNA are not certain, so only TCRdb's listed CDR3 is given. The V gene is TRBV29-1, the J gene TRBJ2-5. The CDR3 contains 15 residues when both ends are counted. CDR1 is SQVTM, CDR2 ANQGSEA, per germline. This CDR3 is CSVCASSFSSYEQYF.

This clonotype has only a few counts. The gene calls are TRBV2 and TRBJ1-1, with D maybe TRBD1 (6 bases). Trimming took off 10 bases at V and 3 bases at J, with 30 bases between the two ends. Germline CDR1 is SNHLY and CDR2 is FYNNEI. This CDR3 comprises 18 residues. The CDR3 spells CATNPGGGPTGWDTEAFF. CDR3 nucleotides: TGTGCCACTAACCCTGGAGGTGGACCGACAGGTTGGGACACTGAAGCTTTCTTT.

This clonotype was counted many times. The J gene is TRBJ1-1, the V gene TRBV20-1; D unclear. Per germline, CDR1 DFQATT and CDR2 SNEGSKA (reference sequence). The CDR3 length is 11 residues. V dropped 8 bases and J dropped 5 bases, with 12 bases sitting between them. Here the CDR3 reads CSPVERTEAFF. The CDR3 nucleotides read TGCAGTCCCGTCGAGCGAACTGAAGCTTTCTTT.

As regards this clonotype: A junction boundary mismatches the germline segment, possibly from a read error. CDR3 loop: CASGGLAGWELLF. In nucleotides, the CDR3 is TGTGCCAGCGGAGGACTAGCGGGATGGGAGCTGCTTTTT. The chain employs TRBV2 and TRBJ2-2, with 12 bases fitting TRBD2. Germline CDR1 is SNHLY and CDR2 is FYNNEI. The CDR3 extends over 13 amino acids.

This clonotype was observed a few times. The CDR3 nucleotides are TGTGCCAGCAGTGAGAGGACAGAAACCGGGGAGCTGTTTTTT. This sequence encodes CASSERTETGELFF. V is TRBV6-4 and J is TRBJ2-2, with a tentative D call TRBD1 (6 bases). The CDR3 has 14 residues. The ends were cut back, 3 bases at V and 5 bases at J, with 10 bases in the middle. Germline V CDR1 and CDR2: MRHNA, SNTAGT.

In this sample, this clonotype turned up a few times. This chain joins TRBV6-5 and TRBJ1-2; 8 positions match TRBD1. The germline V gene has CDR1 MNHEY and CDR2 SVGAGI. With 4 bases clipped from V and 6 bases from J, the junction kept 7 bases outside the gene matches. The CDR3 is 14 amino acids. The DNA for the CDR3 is TGTGCCAGCAGTTCTTCAGGGGGCAGGAATGGCTACACCTTC. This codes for CASSSSGGRNGYTF.

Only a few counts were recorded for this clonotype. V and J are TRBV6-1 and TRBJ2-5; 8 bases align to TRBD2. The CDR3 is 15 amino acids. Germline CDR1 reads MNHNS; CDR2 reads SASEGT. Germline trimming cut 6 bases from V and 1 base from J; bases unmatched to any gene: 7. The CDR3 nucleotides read TGTGCCAGCAGGAGAAGCGGGGGCCTCCAAGAGACCCAGTACTTC. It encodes CASRRSGGLQETQYF.

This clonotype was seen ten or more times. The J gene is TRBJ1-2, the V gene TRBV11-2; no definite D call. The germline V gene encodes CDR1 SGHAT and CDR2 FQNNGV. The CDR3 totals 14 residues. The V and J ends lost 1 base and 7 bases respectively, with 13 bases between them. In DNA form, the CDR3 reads TGTGCCAGCAGCTTAGGTCCGGTAACGGGTGGCTACACCTTC. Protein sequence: CASSLGPVTGGYTF. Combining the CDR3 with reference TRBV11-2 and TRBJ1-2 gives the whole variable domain EAGVAQSPRYKIIEKRQSVAFWCNPISGHATLYWYQQILGQGPKLLIQFQNNGVVDDSQLPKDRFSAERLKGVDSTLKIQPAKLEDSAVYLCASSLGPVTGGYTFGSGTRLTVV.

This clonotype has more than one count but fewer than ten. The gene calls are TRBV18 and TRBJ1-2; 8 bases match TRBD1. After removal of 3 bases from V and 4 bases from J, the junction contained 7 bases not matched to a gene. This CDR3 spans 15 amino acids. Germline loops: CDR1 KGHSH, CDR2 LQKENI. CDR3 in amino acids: CASSPPTGAGYGYTF. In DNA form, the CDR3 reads TGTGCCAGCTCACCTCCGACAGGGGCCGGCTATGGCTACACCTTC.

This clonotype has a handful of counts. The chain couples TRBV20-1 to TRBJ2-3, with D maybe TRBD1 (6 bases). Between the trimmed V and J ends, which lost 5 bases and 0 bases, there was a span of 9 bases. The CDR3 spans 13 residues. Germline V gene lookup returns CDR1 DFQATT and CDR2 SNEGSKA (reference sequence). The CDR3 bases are TGCAGTGCTCGGGACACTAGCACAGATACGCAGTATTTT. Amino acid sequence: CSARDTSTDTQYF.

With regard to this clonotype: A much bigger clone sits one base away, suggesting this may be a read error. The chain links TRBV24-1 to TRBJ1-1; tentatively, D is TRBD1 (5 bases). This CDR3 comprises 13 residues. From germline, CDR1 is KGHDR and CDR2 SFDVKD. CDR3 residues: CATSEEGETEASF. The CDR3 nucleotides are TGTGCCACCAGTGAGGAAGGGGAGACTGAAGCTTCCTTT.

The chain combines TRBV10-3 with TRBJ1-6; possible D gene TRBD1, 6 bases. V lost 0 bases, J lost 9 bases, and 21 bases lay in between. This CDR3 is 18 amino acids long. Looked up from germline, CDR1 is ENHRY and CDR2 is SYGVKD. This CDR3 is CAISESGEGGFSFSPLHF. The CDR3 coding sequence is TGTGCCATCAGTGAGTCCGGGGAAGGGGGTTTCTCGTTTTCACCCCTCCACTTT.

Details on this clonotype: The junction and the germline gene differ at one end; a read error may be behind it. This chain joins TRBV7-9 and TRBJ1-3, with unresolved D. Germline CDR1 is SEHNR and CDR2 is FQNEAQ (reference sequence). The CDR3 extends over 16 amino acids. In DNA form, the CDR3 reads TGTGCCAGCAGCCAAGAGACACGGGTAACTGGAAGCACCATATATTTT. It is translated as CASSQETRVTGSTIYF.

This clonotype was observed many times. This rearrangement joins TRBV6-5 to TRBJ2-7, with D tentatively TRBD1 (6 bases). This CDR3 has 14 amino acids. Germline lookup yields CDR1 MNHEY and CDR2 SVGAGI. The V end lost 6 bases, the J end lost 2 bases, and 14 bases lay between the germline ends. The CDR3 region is CASSSRTDTYEQYF. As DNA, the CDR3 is TGTGCCAGCAGCTCCCGGACAGACACCTACGAGCAGTACTTC.

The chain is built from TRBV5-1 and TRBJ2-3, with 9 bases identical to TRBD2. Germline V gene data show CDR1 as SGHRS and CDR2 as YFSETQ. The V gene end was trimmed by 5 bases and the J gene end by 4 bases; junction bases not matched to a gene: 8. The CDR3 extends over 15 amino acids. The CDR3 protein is CASSFLTSGADTQYF. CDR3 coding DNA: TGCGCCAGCAGTTTCCTGACTAGCGGTGCAGATACGCAGTATTTT.

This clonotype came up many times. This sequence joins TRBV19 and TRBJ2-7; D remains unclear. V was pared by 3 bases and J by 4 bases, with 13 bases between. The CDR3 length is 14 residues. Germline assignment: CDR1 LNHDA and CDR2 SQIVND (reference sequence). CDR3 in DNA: TGTGCCAGTAGTATGGTAACGGGTACTTACGAGCAGTACTTC. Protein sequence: CASSMVTGTYEQYF. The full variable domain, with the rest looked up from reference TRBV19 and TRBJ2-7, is DGGITQSPKYLFRKEGQNVTLSCEQNLNHDAMYWYRQDPGQGLRLIYYSQIVNDFQKGDIAEGYSVSREKKESFPLTVTSAQKNPTAFYLCASSMVTGTYEQYFGPGTRLTVT.

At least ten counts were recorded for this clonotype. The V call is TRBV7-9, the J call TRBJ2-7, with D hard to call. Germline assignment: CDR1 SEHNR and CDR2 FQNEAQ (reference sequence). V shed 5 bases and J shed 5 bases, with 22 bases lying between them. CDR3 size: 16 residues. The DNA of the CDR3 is TGTGCCAGCAGCCCCTATGGGTCCCCCGCCGCCCACGAGCAGTACTTC. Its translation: CASSPYGSPAAHEQYF.